This passage covers 8 T cell receptor beta chains from one sample sequenced in a study of blood T cell repertoires in COVID-19. Clones were sequenced by immunoSEQ multiplex PCR, and TCRdb holds only the in-frame ones, with some missing. This table holds 190,000 or so clones, around nine tenths found once. Sequenced input: peripheral blood. The receptors come from a man aged 35-49 years with active or convalescent COVID-19.

This chain links TRBV5-1 with TRBJ2-6; D might be TRBD2 (6 bases). This CDR3 comprises 19 residues. With 3 bases removed from V and 0 bases from J, the gap between germline ends came to 19 bases. Germline V lookup: CDR1 SGHRS, CDR2 YFSETQ. In DNA, the CDR3 is TGCGCCAGCAGCTGGGACTTCTCTGGCGCCCACTCTGGGGCCAACGTCCTGACTTTC. Its protein product is CASSWDFSGAHSGANVLTF. The full variable domain, with the rest looked up from reference TRBV5-1 and TRBJ2-6, is KAGVTQTPRYLIKTRGQQVTLSCSPISGHRSVSWYQQTPGQGLQFLFEYFSETQRNKGNFPGRFSGRQFSNSRSEMNVSTLELGDSALYLCASSWDFSGAHSGANVLTFGAGSRLTVL.

V and J are TRBV4-2 and TRBJ1-2; 8 bases align to TRBD1. Germline V CDR1 and CDR2: LGHNA, YNFKEQ. The junction had 6 bases not matched to a gene; V was cut back by 5 bases and J by 4 bases. CDR3 length: 14 residues. The CDR3 region is CASSDRTGTYGYTF. CDR3 bases: TGTGCCAGCAGCGACCGGACAGGGACCTATGGCTACACCTTC.

The rearrangement links TRBV23-1 to TRBJ2-7, with 10 bases lining up with TRBD1. TRBV23-1 is filed as an ORF, its function uncertain. J was trimmed by 0 bases and V by 0 bases; bases with no gene match: 11. This CDR3 region has 19 residues. In DNA, the CDR3 is TGCGCCAGCAGTCAATCGCCTGGGACAGGGGTCACCCTCTCCTACGAGCAGTACTTC. Its protein product is CASSQSPGTGVTLSYEQYF.

This chain joins TRBV19 and TRBJ1-2; possibly TRBD1 for D (5 bases). The V end was cut by 8 bases, the J end by 2 bases, with 15 bases between. Germline CDR1 and CDR2: LNHDA and SQIVND (reference sequence). CDR3 size: 14 residues. CDR3 nucleotide sequence: TGTGCCAGTCTTCCAGGGCCCTCCAACTATGGCTACACCTTC. It yields the protein CASLPGPSNYGYTF. Looking up the rest from reference TRBV19 and TRBJ1-2 gives the full variable domain: DGGITQSPKYLFRKEGQNVTLSCEQNLNHDAMYWYRQDPGQGLRLIYYSQIVNDFQKGDIAEGYSVSREKKESFPLTVTSAQKNPTAFYLCASLPGPSNYGYTFGSGTRLTVV.

The CDR3 DNA reads TGTGCCAGTTCTCTAACTTTTGAACTGTTTTTT. Its translation is CASSLTFELFF. The chain combines TRBV2 with TRBJ1-4; no reliable D call. There are 11 residues in the CDR3. Germline loops: CDR1 SNHLY, CDR2 FYNNEI. Trimming removed 9 bases at V and 12 bases at J, with 14 bases between.

The chain uses TRBV7-9 and TRBJ2-1; possible D gene TRBD1, 6 bases. Trimming removed 5 bases at V and 0 bases at J, with 11 bases between. The CDR3 runs 15 residues. The germline V gene encodes CDR1 SEHNR and CDR2 FQNEAQ (reference sequence). Written as DNA, the CDR3 is TGTGCCAGCAGCCCAAGGGGGAGCTCCTACAATGAGCAGTTCTTC. Its protein product is CASSPRGSSYNEQFF.

Only a few counts were recorded for this clone. This sequence joins TRBV5-1 and TRBJ2-7, with a weak D call TRBD1 (6 bases). The V and J ends lost 0 bases and 5 bases respectively, with 9 bases between them. CDR1 and CDR2 (germline): SGHRS, YFSETQ. The length of the CDR3 is 13 residues. This chain's CDR3 is CASSLVGDNEQYF. DNA for the CDR3: TGCGCCAGCAGCTTGGTCGGGGACAACGAGCAGTACTTC.

V and J are TRBV6-6 and TRBJ1-1; TRBD1 matches 9 bases. Germline values: CDR1 MNHNY, CDR2 SVGAGI (reference sequence). The CDR3 is 17 residues long. Trimming at V came to 5 bases and at J to 11 bases, leaving 21 bases not matched to a gene. The CDR3: CASSQSGTGSIISRAFF. The CDR3 nucleotides read TGTGCCAGCAGTCAATCCGGGACAGGGAGTATTATAAGTAGGGCTTTCTTT.